This T cell receptor beta chain was sequenced in a study of T cell repertoires in cytomegalovirus infection. Whole-study findings and limits: Across the ex vivo response, the dominant clonotypes were HLA-C-restricted CMV-specific TCR beta clonotypes. Cumulative public TCR beta family frequency identified CMV carriers with the relevant HLA.

This clonotype was detected many times. Antigen unknown. Germline V CDR1 and CDR2: SGHVS, FQNEAQ. CDR3 length equals 15 residues. Trimming cost V 7 bases and J 3 bases, with 18 bases left between them. TCRdb re-analysed the reads in MiXCR, keeping a single row per CDR3 protein. Of roughly 630,000 distinct CDR3 sequences in the sample, 20% to 25% were seen once. The sequenced sample consisted of CD8+ T cells from PBMCs. The chain has TRBV7-8 and TRBJ1-2; possibly TRBD1 for D (5 bases). The TCR originated in a human donor in good health (CMV status not recorded). Some clones in this sample may be carry-over from other donors' samples. The CDR3 loop reads CASTTRGRIDYGYTF. CDR3 nucleotides: TGTGCCAGCACCACCCGGGGGAGGATTGACTATGGCTACACCTTC.